Sequencing of this T cell receptor beta chain was carried out in a study of beta chain features in type 1 diabetes. This CDR3 spans 14 amino acids. Trimming removed 5 bases at V and 4 bases at J, with 13 bases between. Germline V CDR1 and CDR2: SGHTA, FQGNSA. The entirety of the isolated RNA underwent reverse transcription, so expressed TCRB transcripts were sequenced. Data came from immunoSEQ multiplex PCR; TCRdb stores just in-frame clones and leaves some out. The table includes more than 250,000 clones, roughly an eighth detected once. Study-wide results and caveats: Patients with Type 1 diabetes showed moderately but significantly shorter TCRB CDR3s in all four CD4+ subsets.

Comments on this clone: Its antigen is as yet unknown.

The origin of this receptor is a man aged 30 to 45 with type 1 diabetes. Sequenced input: naive CD4+ T cells from blood. V and J are TRBV7-2 and TRBJ2-3, with D maybe TRBD2 (6 bases). The CDR3, as DNA: TGTGCCAGCAGCCCGCGAGGAGGGCCAGATACGCAGTATTTT. Translating gives CASSPRGGPDTQYF.